This T cell receptor beta chain was identified in a study of beta chain features in type 1 diabetes. About the research overall: Across the samples, over 85 million sorted cells were examined in total.

This clone was seen only a few times. The germline V gene has CDR1 SQVTM and CDR2 ANQGSEA. There are 14 residues in the CDR3. Trimming removed 4 bases from V and 0 bases from J, with 10 bases in between. cDNA synthesis used the whole RNA isolate, giving expressed TCRB sequences. TCRdb's table, derived via immunoSEQ multiplex PCR, lists solely in-frame clones and lacks some. This table has 200,000 to 250,000 clones, about a tenth appearing once. The sequencing sample was made of central memory CD4+ T cells from blood. This chain connects TRBV29-1 to TRBJ1-3; D is possibly TRBD1 (5 bases). This TCR was sampled from a man in his late teens or twenties in good health. CDR3 sequence (DNA): TGCAGCGTTGGTAGTGGGGGCTCTGGAAACACCATATATTTT. Translated: CSVGSGGSGNTIYF. Supplemented by reference TRBV29-1 and TRBJ1-3, the full variable domain reads SAVISQKPSRDICQRGTSLTIQCQVDSQVTMMFWYRQQPGQSLTLIATANQGSEATYESGFVIDKFPISRPNLTFSTLTVSNMSPEDSSIYLCSVGSGGSGNTIYFGEGSWLTVV.